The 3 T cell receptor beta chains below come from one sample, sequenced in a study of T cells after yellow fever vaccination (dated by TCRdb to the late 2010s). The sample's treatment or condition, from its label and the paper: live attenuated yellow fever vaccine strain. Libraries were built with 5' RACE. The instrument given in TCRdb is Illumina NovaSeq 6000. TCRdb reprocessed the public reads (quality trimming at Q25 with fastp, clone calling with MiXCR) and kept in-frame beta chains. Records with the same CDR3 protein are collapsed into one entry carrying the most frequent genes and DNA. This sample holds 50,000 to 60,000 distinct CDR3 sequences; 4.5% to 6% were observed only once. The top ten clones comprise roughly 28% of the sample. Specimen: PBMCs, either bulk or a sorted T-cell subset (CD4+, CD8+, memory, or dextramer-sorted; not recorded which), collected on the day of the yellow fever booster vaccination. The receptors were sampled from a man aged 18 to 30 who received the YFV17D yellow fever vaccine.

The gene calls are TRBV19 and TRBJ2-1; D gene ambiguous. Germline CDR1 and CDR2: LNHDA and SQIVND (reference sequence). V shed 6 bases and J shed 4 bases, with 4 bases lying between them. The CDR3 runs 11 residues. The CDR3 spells CASRDYNEQFF. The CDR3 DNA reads TGTGCCAGTAGGGATTACAATGAGCAGTTCTTC.

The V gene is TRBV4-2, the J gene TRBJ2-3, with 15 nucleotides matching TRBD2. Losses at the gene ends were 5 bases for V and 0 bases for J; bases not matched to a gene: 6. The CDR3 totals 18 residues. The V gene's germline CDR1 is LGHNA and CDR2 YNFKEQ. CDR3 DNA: TGTGCCAGCAGCGAGGGACTAGCGGGGGGTCCTAGCACAGATACGCAGTATTTT. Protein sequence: CASSEGLAGGPSTDTQYF.

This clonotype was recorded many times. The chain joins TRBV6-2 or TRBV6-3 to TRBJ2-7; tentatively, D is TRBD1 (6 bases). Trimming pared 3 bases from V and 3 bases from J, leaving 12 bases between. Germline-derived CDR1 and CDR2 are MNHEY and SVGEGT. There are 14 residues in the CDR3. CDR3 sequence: CASSYGQSIYEQYV. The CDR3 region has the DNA TGTGCCAGCAGTTATGGACAGTCGATCTACGAGCAGTACGTC.